This entry is about one TCR beta chain. Its antigen is unidentified. Sequencing used immunoSEQ multiplex PCR; TCRdb keeps in-frame clones, though not all of them. The sample holds tens of thousands of clones, over 80% seen once. The data were obtained in a study of T cell responses to AZD1222 COVID-19 vaccine. The CDR3 extends over 15 amino acids. With V trimmed by 5 bases and J by 3 bases, 8 bases remained unmatched. Germline V gene data show CDR1 as LNHNV and CDR2 as YYDKDF (reference sequence). The study's findings and limits: Targets within unmutated variant regions were reportedly found for nearly half of spike-specific TCRs. There were mostly white British donors and more females than males, and clonal diversity was possibly underestimated. Sampling captured repertoires only after the peak T cell response.

This clonotype originated in an adult who received the AZD1222 COVID-19 vaccine. The rearrangement uses TRBV15 and TRBJ2-3, with 7 bases lining up with TRBD1. The sequencing used peripheral blood, collected 28 days after the second AZD1222 dose. In DNA form, the CDR3 reads TGTGCCACCAGCCGCGAGACAGGGAGAACAGATACGCAGTATTTT. Protein product: CATSRETGRTDTQYF.